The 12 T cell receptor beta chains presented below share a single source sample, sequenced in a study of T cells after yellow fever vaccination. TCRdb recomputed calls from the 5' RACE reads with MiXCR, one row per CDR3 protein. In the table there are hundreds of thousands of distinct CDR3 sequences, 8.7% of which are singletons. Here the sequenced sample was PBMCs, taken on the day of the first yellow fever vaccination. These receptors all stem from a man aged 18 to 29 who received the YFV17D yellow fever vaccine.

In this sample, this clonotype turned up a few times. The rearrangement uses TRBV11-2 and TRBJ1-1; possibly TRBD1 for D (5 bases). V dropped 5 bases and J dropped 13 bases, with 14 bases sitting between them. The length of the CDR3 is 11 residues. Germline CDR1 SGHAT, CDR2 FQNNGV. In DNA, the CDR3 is TGTGCCAGCAGCCGGGGCCCCTTCGGTTTCTTT. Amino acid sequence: CASSRGPFGFF.

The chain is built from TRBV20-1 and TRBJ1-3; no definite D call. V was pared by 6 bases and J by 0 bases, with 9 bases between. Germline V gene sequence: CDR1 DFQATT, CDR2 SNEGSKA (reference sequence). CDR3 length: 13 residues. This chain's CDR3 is CSAPLGSGNTIYF. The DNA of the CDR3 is TGCAGTGCCCCCTTGGGCTCTGGAAACACCATATATTTT.

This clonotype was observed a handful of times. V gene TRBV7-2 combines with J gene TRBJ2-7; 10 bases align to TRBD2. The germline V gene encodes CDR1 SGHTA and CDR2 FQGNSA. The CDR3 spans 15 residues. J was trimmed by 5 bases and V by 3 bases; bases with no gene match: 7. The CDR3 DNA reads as TGTGCCAGCAGCTTTAATAGCGGGGGGCGGGACGAGCAGTACTTC. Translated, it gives CASSFNSGGRDEQYF.

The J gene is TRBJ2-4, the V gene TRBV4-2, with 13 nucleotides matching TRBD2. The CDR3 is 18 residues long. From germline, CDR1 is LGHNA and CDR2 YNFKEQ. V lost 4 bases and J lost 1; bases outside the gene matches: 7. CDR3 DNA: TGTGCCAGCAGCCCACTAGCGGGGGGGGCCCTTGCCAAAAACATTCAGTACTTC. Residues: CASSPLAGGALAKNIQYF.

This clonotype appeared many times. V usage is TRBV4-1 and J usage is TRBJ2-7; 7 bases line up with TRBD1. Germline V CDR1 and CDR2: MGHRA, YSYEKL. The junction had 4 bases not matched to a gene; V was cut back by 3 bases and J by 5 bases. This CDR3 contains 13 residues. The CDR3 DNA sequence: TGCGCCAGCAGCCAGGGGACAGCGGACGAGCAGTACTTC. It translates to CASSQGTADEQYF.

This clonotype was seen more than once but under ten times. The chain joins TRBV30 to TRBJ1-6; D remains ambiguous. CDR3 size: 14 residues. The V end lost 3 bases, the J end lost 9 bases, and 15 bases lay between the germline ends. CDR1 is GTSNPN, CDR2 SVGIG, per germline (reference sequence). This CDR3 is CAWSRPGFSSPLHF. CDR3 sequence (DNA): TGTGCCTGGAGCCGACCCGGTTTTTCTTCACCCCTCCACTTT.

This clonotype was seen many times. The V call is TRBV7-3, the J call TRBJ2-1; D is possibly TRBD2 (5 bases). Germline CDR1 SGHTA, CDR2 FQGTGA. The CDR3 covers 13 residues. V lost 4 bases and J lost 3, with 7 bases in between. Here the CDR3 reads CASSSGSYNEQFF. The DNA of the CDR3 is TGTGCCAGCAGCTCGGGGAGCTACAATGAGCAGTTCTTC.

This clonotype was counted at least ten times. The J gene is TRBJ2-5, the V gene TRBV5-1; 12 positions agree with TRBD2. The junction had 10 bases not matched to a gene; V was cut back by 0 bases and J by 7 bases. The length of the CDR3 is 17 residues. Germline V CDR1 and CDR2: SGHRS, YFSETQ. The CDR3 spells CASSLGLAGASESTQYF. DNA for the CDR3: TGCGCCAGCAGCTTGGGACTAGCGGGGGCCTCGGAGTCGACCCAGTACTTC.

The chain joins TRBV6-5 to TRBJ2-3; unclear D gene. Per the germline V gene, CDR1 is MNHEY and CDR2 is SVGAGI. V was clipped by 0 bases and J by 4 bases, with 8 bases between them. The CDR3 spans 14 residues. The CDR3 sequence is CASSYSTVPDTQYF. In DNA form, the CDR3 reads TGTGCCAGCAGTTACTCGACTGTGCCAGATACGCAGTATTTT.

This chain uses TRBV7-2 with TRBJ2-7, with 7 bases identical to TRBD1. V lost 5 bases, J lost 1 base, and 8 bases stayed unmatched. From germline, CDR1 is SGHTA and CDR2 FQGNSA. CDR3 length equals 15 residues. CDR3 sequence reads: CASSLASGQSYEQYV. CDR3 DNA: TGTGCCAGCAGCCTCGCCTCGGGACAGTCCTACGAGCAGTACGTC.

In DNA, the CDR3 is TGTGCCAGCAGCTTCGGACAGGGTAGAGCCTACGAGCAGTACTTC. Translation: CASSFGQGRAYEQYF. The rearrangement joins TRBV7-6 to TRBJ2-7, with 8 bases matching TRBD1. Germline CDR1 and CDR2: SGHVS and FNYEAQ. Trimming at V came to 3 bases and at J to 2 bases, leaving 6 bases not matched to a gene. This CDR3 has 15 residues.

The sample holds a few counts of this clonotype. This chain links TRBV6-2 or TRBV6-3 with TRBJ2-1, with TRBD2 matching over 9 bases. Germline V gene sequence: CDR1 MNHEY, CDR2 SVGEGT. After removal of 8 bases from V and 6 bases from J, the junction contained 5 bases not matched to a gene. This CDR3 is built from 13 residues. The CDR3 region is CASGLAGPNEQFF. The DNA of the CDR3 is TGTGCCAGCGGGCTAGCGGGGCCCAATGAGCAGTTCTTC.